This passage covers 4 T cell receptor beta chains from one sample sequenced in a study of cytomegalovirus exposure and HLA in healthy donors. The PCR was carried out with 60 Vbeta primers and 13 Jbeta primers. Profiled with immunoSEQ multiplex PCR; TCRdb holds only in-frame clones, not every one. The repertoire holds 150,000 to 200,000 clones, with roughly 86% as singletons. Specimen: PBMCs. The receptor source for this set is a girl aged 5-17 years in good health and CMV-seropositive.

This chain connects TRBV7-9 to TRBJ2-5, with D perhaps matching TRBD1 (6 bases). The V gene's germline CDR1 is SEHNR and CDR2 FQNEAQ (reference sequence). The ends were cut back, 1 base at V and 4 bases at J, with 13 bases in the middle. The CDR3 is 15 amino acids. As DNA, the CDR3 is TGTGCCAGCAGCTTAGGGACAGTAGTCGGAGAGACCCAGTACTTC. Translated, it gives CASSLGTVVGETQYF.

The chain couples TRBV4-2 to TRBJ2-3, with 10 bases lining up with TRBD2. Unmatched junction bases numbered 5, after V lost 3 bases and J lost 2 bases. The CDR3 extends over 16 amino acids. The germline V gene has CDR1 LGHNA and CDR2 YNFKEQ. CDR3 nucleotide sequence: TGTGCCAGCAGCCACAGGACTAGCGGAGACACAGATACGCAGTATTTT. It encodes CASSHRTSGDTDTQYF.

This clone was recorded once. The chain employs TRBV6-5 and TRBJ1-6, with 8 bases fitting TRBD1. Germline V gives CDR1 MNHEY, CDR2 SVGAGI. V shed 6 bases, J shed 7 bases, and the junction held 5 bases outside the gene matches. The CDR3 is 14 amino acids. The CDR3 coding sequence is TGTGCCAGCAGCCGGGACAGGACAAATTCACCCCTCCACTTT. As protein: CASSRDRTNSPLHF.

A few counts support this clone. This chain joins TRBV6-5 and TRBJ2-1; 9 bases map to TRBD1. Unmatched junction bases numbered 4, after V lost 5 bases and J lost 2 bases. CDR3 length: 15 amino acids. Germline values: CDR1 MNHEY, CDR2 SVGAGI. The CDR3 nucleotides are TGTGCCAGCAGTGGACAGGGGCTGCCCTACAATGAGCAGTTCTTC. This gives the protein CASSGQGLPYNEQFF.